Listed here are 5 T cell receptor beta chains from one sample, sequenced in a study of blood T cell repertoires in COVID-19. TCRdb's table, derived via immunoSEQ multiplex PCR, lists solely in-frame clones and lacks some. Of 300,000 or so clones in the sample, around nine tenths were seen once. Sequenced input: PBMCs or T cells enriched from blood (not recorded which). These receptors were collected from a woman aged 45-65 years who had been exposed to COVID-19.

The chain links TRBV12-3 or TRBV12-4 to TRBJ1-1, with D maybe TRBD1 (5 bases). This CDR3 region has 13 residues. V dropped 5 bases and J dropped 1 base, with 8 bases sitting between them. CDR3 sequence: CASSKGWNTEAFF. As DNA, the CDR3 is TGTGCCAGCAGTAAGGGGTGGAACACTGAAGCTTTCTTT.

This sequence joins TRBV28 and TRBJ2-1; 10 bases line up with TRBD2. The CDR3 runs to 15 residues. J gave up 6 bases and V 2 bases, and 4 bases lay outside the gene matches. CDR1 is MDHEN, CDR2 SYDVKM, per germline. DNA of the CDR3: TGTGCCAGCAGTTTAGTCCAGCGGGGGGGCAATGAGCAGTTCTTC. Its protein is CASSLVQRGGNEQFF.

The V and J genes are TRBV19 and TRBJ1-2; D is perhaps TRBD1 (5 bases). The germline CDR1 and CDR2 sequences are LNHDA and SQIVND (reference sequence). The germline V and J ends were trimmed by 1 base and 1 base, with 10 bases remaining between them. The CDR3 runs 15 residues. DNA for the CDR3: TGTGCCAGTAGTATAGGACAGCTTGTTAACTATGGCTACACCTTC. Translated: CASSIGQLVNYGYTF.

This sequence joins TRBV18 and TRBJ2-3; 7 bases map to TRBD2. This CDR3 spans 16 amino acids. The ends lost 2 bases at V and 6 bases at J; junction bases unmatched: 11. The germline CDR1 and CDR2 sequences are KGHSH and LQKENI. DNA of the CDR3: TGTGCCAGCTCACCAATCCCTAGCGGACCGGGGGATACGCAGTATTTT. Protein: CASSPIPSGPGDTQYF.

This clone was found once. The chain couples TRBV19 to TRBJ2-1; the D gene is possibly TRBD2 (5 bases). The germline CDR1 and CDR2 sequences are LNHDA and SQIVND (reference sequence). This CDR3 region has 14 residues. V was clipped by 4 bases and J by 11 bases, with 18 bases between them. As DNA, the CDR3 is TGTGCCAGTAGTAAGGAGCGGACCCGCTCGCAGCAGTTCTTC. Protein product: CASSKERTRSQQFF. The full variable domain, its missing parts supplied by reference TRBV19 and TRBJ2-1, is DGGITQSPKYLFRKEGQNVTLSCEQNLNHDAMYWYRQDPGQGLRLIYYSQIVNDFQKGDIAEGYSVSREKKESFPLTVTSAQKNPTAFYLCASSKERTRSQQFFGPGTRLTVL.